Listed below are T cell receptor beta chains from one sample, sequenced in a study of blood T cell repertoires in COVID-19. Using immunoSEQ multiplex PCR, the repertoire was profiled, and TCRdb retains in-frame clones only, with some absent. The table records 150,000 to 200,000 clones, roughly 85% of them present only once. Material: peripheral blood. The receptors were sampled from a woman aged 70-85 years with acute or convalescent COVID-19. CDR3s include the opening cysteine and the closing phenylalanine or tryptophan. Each record gives: J gene, clone size, D gene, CDR3 length, V gene, CDR3 DNA, CDR3 protein. A D gene is named only where the DNA matches it firmly. A clone size is listed for some rows: how often the clone was seen (once, few, many), or a class if it is expanded.

J: TRBJ1-2; size: -; D: TRBD1; length: 16; V: TRBV19; DNA: TGTGCCAGTAGTAAACAGAGATCCGGGACAGGGGATGGCTACACCTTC; CDR3: CASSKQRSGTGDGYTF
J: TRBJ1-5; size: once; D: -; length: 24; V: TRBV21-1; DNA: TGTGCCAGCAGCAACAAAACAATCTTCTCTTTGAACCGACTTAACTTTCTAGATAATCAGCCCCAGCATTTT; CDR3: CASSNKTIFSLNRLNFLDNQPQHF
J: TRBJ2-7; size: -; D: -; length: 14; V: TRBV6-5; DNA: TGTGCCAGCAGTTACTCCGGACAGCTTAGCGAGCAGTACTTC; CDR3: CASSYSGQLSEQYF
J: TRBJ2-2; size: -; D: TRBD1; length: 15; V: TRBV9; DNA: TGTGCCAGCAGCGTAAGGGGGCGTGACACCGGGGAGCTGTTTTTT; CDR3: CASSVRGRDTGELFF
J: TRBJ2-3; size: -; D: -; length: 14; V: TRBV5-5; DNA: TGTGCCAGTACAATTCCGGGGGGCACAGATACGCAGTATTTT; CDR3: CASTIPGGTDTQYF
J: TRBJ2-1; size: -; D: TRBD2; length: 15; V: TRBV24-1; DNA: TGTGCCACCAGTGACCAGCGGGAGGGCCGGGGTGAGCAGTTCTTC; CDR3: CATSDQREGRGEQFF
J: TRBJ1-4; size: once; D: -; length: 15; V: TRBV27; DNA: TGTGCCAGCAGTTTCTTGGGGGGAACTAATGAAAAACTGTTTTTT; CDR3: CASSFLGGTNEKLFF
J: TRBJ2-1; size: -; D: -; length: 15; V: TRBV10-2; DNA: TGCGCCAGCAGGCCAAGAGGAGGGCCGACCAATGAGCAGTTCTTC; CDR3: CASRPRGGPTNEQFF
J: TRBJ1-5; size: -; D: TRBD1; length: 14; V: TRBV19; DNA: TGTGCCAGTAGTGTCGGGACAGTCAATCAGCCCCAGCATTTT; CDR3: CASSVGTVNQPQHF
J: TRBJ2-5; size: -; D: TRBD1; length: 14; V: TRBV5-4; DNA: TGTGCCAGCAGGGGACAGGGTGGCCAAGAGACCCAGTACTTC; CDR3: CASRGQGGQETQYF
J: TRBJ2-1; size: few; D: TRBD2; length: 17; V: TRBV19; DNA: TGTGCCAGTAGTTCCCGGGATAGCGGGAGCTCCTACAATGAGCAGTTCTTC; CDR3: CASSSRDSGSSYNEQFF
J: TRBJ1-6; size: -; D: TRBD1; length: 15; V: TRBV3-1/TRBV3-2; DNA: TGTGCCAGCAGCCAAACCGACAGGGGGTATTCACCCCTCCACTTT; CDR3: CASSQTDRGYSPLHF
J: TRBJ1-2; size: -; D: -; length: 14; V: TRBV5-4; DNA: TGTGCCAGCAGCTGGAAACAGGGAAACTATGGCTACACCTTC; CDR3: CASSWKQGNYGYTF
J: TRBJ2-7; size: -; D: -; length: 14; V: TRBV18; DNA: TGTGCCAGCTCTCGCACTCCGGGTTTCTACGAGCAGTACTTC; CDR3: CASSRTPGFYEQYF
J: TRBJ2-7; size: -; D: TRBD2; length: 17; V: TRBV19; DNA: TGTGCCAGTAGTACATTAGGACTTTCGGCGGGGGCCTACGAGCAGTACTTC; CDR3: CASSTLGLSAGAYEQYF
J: TRBJ2-1; size: -; D: TRBD2; length: 16; V: TRBV29-1; DNA: TGCAGCGTTATCCCCCTGCTAGCGGGGATCCACAATGAGCAGTTCTTC; CDR3: CSVIPLLAGIHNEQFF
J: TRBJ2-6; size: -; D: TRBD2; length: 16; V: TRBV2; DNA: TGTGCCAGCAGTCTCCAGCGGGAGGGCCGGGCCAACGTCCTGACTTTC; CDR3: CASSLQREGRANVLTF
J: TRBJ1-5; size: -; D: -; length: 14; V: TRBV7-2; DNA: TGTGCCAGCAGCTTAGAAACAGACAATCAGCCCCAGCATTTT; CDR3: CASSLETDNQPQHF
J: TRBJ2-7; size: few; D: -; length: 14; V: TRBV19; DNA: TGTGCCAGTAGTCGCGCCAGGGCGTCCTACGAGCAGTACTTC; CDR3: CASSRARASYEQYF
J: TRBJ2-1; size: once; D: -; length: 12; V: TRBV19; DNA: TGTGCCAGTAGTATAAGGACTAATGAGCAGTTCTTC; CDR3: CASSIRTNEQFF
J: TRBJ1-2; size: once; D: -; length: 15; V: TRBV7-2; DNA: TGTGCCAGCAGCCCACCATCTGAGGCACTTTATGGCTACACCTTC; CDR3: CASSPPSEALYGYTF
J: TRBJ1-1; size: -; D: TRBD1; length: 15; V: TRBV18; DNA: TGTGCCAGCTCACCGTGGACAGGGGAGTACACTGAAGCTTTCTTT; CDR3: CASSPWTGEYTEAFF
J: TRBJ1-2; size: -; D: TRBD1; length: 13; V: TRBV7-9; DNA: TGTGCCAGCAGCCAGGGGGTAACAAATGGCTACACCTTC; CDR3: CASSQGVTNGYTF
J: TRBJ2-3; size: -; D: -; length: 13; V: TRBV4-1; DNA: TGCGCCAGCAGCCAAGTCGACTCGCCGACGCAGTATTTT; CDR3: CASSQVDSPTQYF
J: TRBJ2-1; size: -; D: TRBD2; length: 15; V: TRBV27; DNA: TGTGCCAGCGGGAGCGGGAGTGGTCCCTACGATGAGCAGTTCTTC; CDR3: CASGSGSGPYDEQFF
J: TRBJ1-5; size: -; D: TRBD1; length: 18; V: TRBV19; DNA: TGTGCCAGTAGCCATCGACAGGGAGGCAGTTTTAGCAATCAGCCCCAGCATTTT; CDR3: CASSHRQGGSFSNQPQHF
J: TRBJ1-6; size: -; D: -; length: 13; V: TRBV5-1; DNA: TGCGCCAGCAGCTTGACGGAGAATTCACCCCTCCACTTT; CDR3: CASSLTENSPLHF
J: TRBJ2-1; size: -; D: TRBD2; length: 16; V: TRBV5-6; DNA: TGTGCCAGCAGCCCGGGACTAGCGGGGCGCTACAATGAGCAGTTCTTC; CDR3: CASSPGLAGRYNEQFF
J: TRBJ2-2; size: -; D: TRBD1; length: 15; V: TRBV5-4; DNA: TGTGCCAGCAGCAGAGAGGGACAGGGCAGAGGGGAGCTGTTTTTT; CDR3: CASSREGQGRGELFF
J: TRBJ2-5; size: -; D: TRBD2; length: 15; V: TRBV18; DNA: TGTGCCAGCTCACCACCCCAGCGGGGACAAGAGACCCAGTACTTC; CDR3: CASSPPQRGQETQYF
J: TRBJ2-7; size: -; D: TRBD1; length: 16; V: TRBV27; DNA: TGTGCCAGCAGCCCAAAGGACAGGTTCAGCTCCTACGAGCAGTACTTC; CDR3: CASSPKDRFSSYEQYF
J: TRBJ2-5; size: -; D: TRBD2; length: 18; V: TRBV3-1/TRBV3-2; DNA: TGTGCCAGCAGCCAAGAGTTGGGACTAGCGGGAGACGAAGAGACCCAGTACTTC; CDR3: CASSQELGLAGDEETQYF
J: TRBJ2-5; size: -; D: TRBD1; length: 15; V: TRBV24-1; DNA: TGTGCCACCAGTGATCAACAGGGGATTGGAGAGACCCAGTACTTC; CDR3: CATSDQQGIGETQYF
J: TRBJ2-3; size: -; D: TRBD1; length: 13; V: TRBV23-1; DNA: TGCGCCAGCGGGGACAGGGGGCAGGATACGCAGTATTTT; CDR3: CASGDRGQDTQYF
J: TRBJ2-2; size: -; D: TRBD1; length: 14; V: TRBV6-2/TRBV6-3; DNA: TGTGCCAGCAGTCCCCGGCAGGGGGCCGGGGAGCTGTTTTTT; CDR3: CASSPRQGAGELFF
J: TRBJ2-3; size: -; D: TRBD2; length: 15; V: TRBV9; DNA: TGTGCCAGCAGCCTTTTAGCGGGCTTAACAGATACGCAGTATTTT; CDR3: CASSLLAGLTDTQYF
J: TRBJ2-2; size: -; D: -; length: 15; V: TRBV6-5; DNA: TGTGCCAGCAGGGAGGGTCAGACGAACACCGGGGAGCTGTTTTTT; CDR3: CASREGQTNTGELFF
J: TRBJ1-2; size: -; D: -; length: 12; V: TRBV28; DNA: TGTGCCAGCAGTCCTTTTCCCTATGGCTACACCTTC; CDR3: CASSPFPYGYTF
J: TRBJ1-6; size: -; D: -; length: 14; V: TRBV18; DNA: TGTGCCAGCTCCCTGGGCCAGGATAATTCACCCCTCCACTTT; CDR3: CASSLGQDNSPLHF
J: TRBJ2-1; size: few; D: -; length: 13; V: TRBV7-3; DNA: TGTGCCAGCAGCTTTGGGGGGTACAATGAGCAGTTCTTC; CDR3: CASSFGGYNEQFF
J: TRBJ2-1; size: -; D: TRBD2; length: 14; V: TRBV29-1; DNA: TGCAGCGTCGGGGCGGGAGGGATCCACAATGAGCAGTTCTTC; CDR3: CSVGAGGIHNEQFF
J: TRBJ2-7; size: many; D: -; length: 12; V: TRBV6-6; DNA: TGTGCCAGCAGGGAGACTAGTTACGAGCAGTACTTC; CDR3: CASRETSYEQYF
J: TRBJ1-1; size: once; D: -; length: 16; V: TRBV3-1/TRBV3-2; DNA: TGTGCCAGCAGCCCCCCCGTGTCACACATGAACACTGAAGCTTTCTTT; CDR3: CASSPPVSHMNTEAFF
J: TRBJ1-1; size: -; D: TRBD1; length: 14; V: TRBV29-1; DNA: TGCAGCGTTGTAGAGACAGGGGGGAACACTGAAGCTTTCTTT; CDR3: CSVVETGGNTEAFF
J: TRBJ2-2; size: -; D: TRBD1; length: 15; V: TRBV19; DNA: TGTGCCAGTAGTATCGGACAGGGGAACACCGGGGAGCTGTTTTTT; CDR3: CASSIGQGNTGELFF
J: TRBJ2-7; size: -; D: -; length: 13; V: TRBV7-8; DNA: TGTGCCAGCAGCGCGACCACTAGCTACGAGCAGTACTTC; CDR3: CASSATTSYEQYF
J: TRBJ1-5; size: -; D: TRBD1; length: 17; V: TRBV27; DNA: TGTGCCAGCAGTTCGGGACAGGGGATTTATAGCAATCAGCCCCAGCATTTT; CDR3: CASSSGQGIYSNQPQHF
J: TRBJ2-1; size: -; D: TRBD2; length: 14; V: TRBV4-2; DNA: TGTGCCAGCAGCCCCCGAGGAGAGCCTAGCGGGCAGTTCTTC; CDR3: CASSPRGEPSGQFF
J: TRBJ2-2; size: -; D: -; length: 19; V: TRBV21-1; DNA: TGTGCCAGCAGGTCGGGCCCCCAGGGAAAGAAGAACAACACCGGGGAGCTGTTTTTT; CDR3: CASRSGPQGKKNNTGELFF
J: TRBJ2-3; size: many; D: TRBD2; length: 19; V: TRBV6-2/TRBV6-3; DNA: TGTGCCAGCAGTTACTCGACGCCGCGGGAGGCGATTAGCACAGATACGCAGTATTTT; CDR3: CASSYSTPREAISTDTQYF
J: TRBJ1-1; size: -; D: -; length: 11; V: TRBV20-1; DNA: TGCAGTGCCAACAAACAGGTGGAGGCTTTCTTT; CDR3: CSANKQVEAFF